The 12 T cell receptor beta chains below were found in one sample sequenced in a study of vaccination effects on CD4 cells after COVID-19. CD4+ T cells specific for antigen were expanded with viral peptide pools by the ViraFEST assay before sequencing. Subsequent to a culture period of 10 to 11 days, CD4+ T cells were isolated. This individual tested PCR-positive for SARS-CoV-2 infection between March and December 2020. The assay was immunoSEQ multiplex PCR, and TCRdb's table has in-frame clones only and misses some. The table has 55,000 or so clones, around three quarters seen once. These TCRs are of unknown antigen specificity. The starting material was CD4+ T cells from PBMCs cultured with HIV peptides, obtained before COVID-19 vaccination. Subset in this sample: HIV-1 Nef peptide pool negative control/reference culture. All receptors derive from a human donor who had a prior SARS-CoV-2 infection.

V gene TRBV19 combines with J gene TRBJ2-5; possibly TRBD2 for D (6 bases). Germline-derived CDR1 and CDR2 are LNHDA and SQIVND (reference sequence). V lost 4 bases and J lost 4, with 16 bases in between. This CDR3 comprises 15 residues. CDR3 in amino acids: CASSNPTSGLETQYF. DNA of the CDR3: TGTGCCAGTAGTAACCCTACCAGCGGGTTAGAGACCCAGTACTTC. The variable domain in full, completed from reference TRBV19 and TRBJ2-5, reads DGGITQSPKYLFRKEGQNVTLSCEQNLNHDAMYWYRQDPGQGLRLIYYSQIVNDFQKGDIAEGYSVSREKKESFPLTVTSAQKNPTAFYLCASSNPTSGLETQYFGPGTRLLVL.

The J gene is TRBJ1-2, the V gene TRBV5-1; 7 nucleotides match TRBD1. Germline V gene data show CDR1 as SGHRS and CDR2 as YFSETQ. The J segment lost 2 bases and the V segment lost 4 bases, leaving 5 bases of the junction unmatched. CDR3 size: 14 residues. In DNA, the CDR3 is TGCGCCAGCAGCGAGGGACAGAGGAACTATGGCTACACCTTC. Encoded protein: CASSEGQRNYGYTF. Full variable domain (rest looked up from reference TRBV5-1 and TRBJ1-2): KAGVTQTPRYLIKTRGQQVTLSCSPISGHRSVSWYQQTPGQGLQFLFEYFSETQRNKGNFPGRFSGRQFSNSRSEMNVSTLELGDSALYLCASSEGQRNYGYTFGSGTRLTVV.

The V gene is TRBV7-9, the J gene TRBJ2-3; 11 positions agree with TRBD2. Germline CDR1 reads SEHNR; CDR2 reads FQNEAQ (reference sequence). J lost 2 bases, V lost 1 base, and 11 bases had no gene match. This CDR3 region has 19 residues. CDR3 bases: TGTGCCAGCAGCTTAGGGACTAGCGGGTTCACCGGAGACACAGATACGCAGTATTTT. Translating it yields CASSLGTSGFTGDTDTQYF. The entire variable domain, with the rest obtained from reference TRBV7-9 and TRBJ2-3, is as follows: DTGVSQNPRHKITKRGQNVTFRCDPISEHNRLYWYRQTLGQGPEFLTYFQNEAQLEKSRLLSDRFSAERPKGSFSTLEIQRTEQGDSAMYLCASSLGTSGFTGDTDTQYFGPGTRLTVL.

The rearrangement uses TRBV6-2 or TRBV6-3 and TRBJ2-3; 7 positions agree with TRBD1. The V gene end was trimmed by 4 bases and the J gene end by 2 bases; junction bases not matched to a gene: 12. CDR1 is MNHEY, CDR2 SVGEGT, per germline. The CDR3 extends over 17 amino acids. The CDR3 coding sequence is TGTGCCAGCAGTTCCCGCCGTAAGGGGGCAACCACAGATACGCAGTATTTT. Translation: CASSSRRKGATTDTQYF.

This chain uses TRBV18 with TRBJ2-3; the match to TRBD1 covers 7 bases. The V gene's germline CDR1 is KGHSH and CDR2 LQKENI. The length of the CDR3 is 15 residues. The V gene end was trimmed by 6 bases and the J gene end by 1 base; junction bases not matched to a gene: 7. This chain's CDR3 is CASSTGQPGTDTQYF. CDR3 DNA sequence: TGTGCCAGCTCCACGGGACAGCCAGGCACAGATACGCAGTATTTT.

The chain joins TRBV11-3 to TRBJ2-5, with D perhaps matching TRBD1 or TRBD2 (6 bases each). The CDR3 has 15 residues. Germline V gene lookup returns CDR1 SGHNT and CDR2 YENEEA. Trimming shortened V by 5 bases and J by 4 bases, and 17 bases separated the two germline ends. This CDR3 reads CASSGGAWGAETQYF. The CDR3 region has the DNA TGTGCCAGCAGCGGAGGGGCTTGGGGGGCAGAGACCCAGTACTTC.

The chain recombines TRBV7-3 with TRBJ1-1; TRBD1 might be the D (5 bases). Trimming left V 5 bases short and J 3 bases short, with 16 bases between. The CDR3 extends over 15 amino acids. Germline V gene lookup returns CDR1 SGHTA and CDR2 FQGTGA. CDR3 bases: TGTGCCAGCAGCGCCTCCGGGACCGCGCACACTGAAGCTTTCTTT. This codes for CASSASGTAHTEAFF.

J is TRBJ2-7 and V is TRBV6-1; the D is unclear. The CDR3 has 16 residues. The V end lost 2 bases, the J end lost 2 bases, and 16 bases lay between the germline ends. The germline CDR1 and CDR2 sequences are MNHNS and SASEGT. The CDR3 loop is CASSELGRSRAYEQYF. CDR3 in DNA: TGTGCCAGCAGTGAACTGGGCAGGTCGAGAGCCTACGAGCAGTACTTC.

The J gene is TRBJ2-6, the V gene TRBV6-5; no clear D. Trimming stripped 4 bases from V and 0 bases from J, with 7 bases between. The germline V gene has CDR1 MNHEY and CDR2 SVGAGI. The CDR3 consists of 15 residues. The CDR3 DNA follows: TGTGCCAGCAGTTCGTGGGTCTCTGGGGCCAACGTCCTGACTTTC. Translated, it gives CASSSWVSGANVLTF.

The rearrangement links TRBV5-1 to TRBJ2-2; D is unclear. CDR3 size: 15 residues. Germline V gene sequence: CDR1 SGHRS, CDR2 YFSETQ. V lost 1 base to trimming and J lost 1 base, with 8 bases between them. CDR3 region: CASSLSRRNTGELFF. The CDR3, as DNA: TGCGCCAGCAGCTTGTCCCGGCGGAACACCGGGGAGCTGTTTTTT.

This clone was detected once. The V call is TRBV5-1, the J call TRBJ2-2; the D gene is possibly TRBD1 (6 bases). CDR3 length: 16 residues. V lost 1 base and J 1 base, leaving 11 bases between the germline ends. In germline, CDR1 is SGHRS, CDR2 YFSETQ. The CDR3 nucleotides are TGCGCCAGCAGCTTGCTAGGGACAAGGAACACCGGGGAGCTGTTTTTT. Its translation: CASSLLGTRNTGELFF.

This chain joins TRBV6-1 and TRBJ2-1; 12 nucleotides match TRBD2. V dropped 2 bases and J dropped 12; count of bases not matched to a gene: 17. CDR1 MNHNS and CDR2 SASEGT come from the germline V gene. The CDR3 covers 18 residues. The CDR3 spells CASSEPGSSSGRARGQFF. The CDR3 coding sequence is TGTGCCAGCAGTGAACCGGGGTCATCTAGCGGGAGGGCTCGGGGGCAGTTCTTC.